This TCR beta chain was identified in a study of blood T cell repertoires in COVID-19. Profiling relied on immunoSEQ multiplex PCR, and the TCRdb table lists in-frame clones only, not all of them. The sample holds some 100,000 clones, over 60% seen once. Trimming at V came to 6 bases and at J to 5 bases, leaving 5 bases not matched to a gene. The CDR3 loop spans 14 amino acids. Germline V lookup: CDR1 MNHEY, CDR2 SVGAGI. Sequencing used peripheral blood. The receptor's source is a human donor in a cohort sampled during active or convalescent COVID-19. J is TRBJ2-2 and V is TRBV6-5; TRBD2 aligns across 8 bases. The CDR3 DNA sequence: TGTGCCAGCAGAGGACTAGCAGGGACCGGGGAGCTGTTTTTT. It translates to CASRGLAGTGELFF.